These 5 T cell receptor beta chains originate from one sample sequenced in a study of TIL therapy for anti-PD-1-resistant metastatic lung cancer. The immunoSEQ assay was v3. Here immunoSEQ multiplex PCR was the method, and the copy in TCRdb shows in-frame clones only, minus some. The table has tens of thousands of clones, approximately 86% seen once. Time point meaning: pre-treatment sample, taken before nivolumab and TIL therapy. Sample: blood, taken at baseline. The receptors stem from a person aged 25-85 years with non-small cell lung cancer.

The V and J genes are TRBV11-2 and TRBJ2-2; D possibly corresponds to TRBD1 (5 bases). V lost 0 bases and J lost 4, with 6 bases in between. There are 14 residues in the CDR3. Germline V gene data show CDR1 as SGHAT and CDR2 as FQNNGV. The CDR3 bases are TGTGCCAGCAGCTTAGAACAGGCCACCGGGGAGCTGTTTTTT. It translates to CASSLEQATGELFF.

The genes are TRBV7-8 and TRBJ2-7; D could derive from TRBD1 or TRBD2 (5 bases each). The V end lost 0 bases, the J end lost 2 bases, and 5 bases lay between the germline ends. The CDR3 runs to 13 residues. The germline CDR1 and CDR2 sequences are SGHVS and FQNEAQ. The CDR3 protein is CASSLAGAYEQYF. CDR3 DNA sequence: TGTGCCAGCAGCTTAGCGGGGGCCTACGAGCAGTACTTC.

The table lists this clone with a count of one. The chain employs TRBV6-2 or TRBV6-3 and TRBJ2-7; tentative D call: TRBD2 (5 bases). The CDR3 is made up of 18 amino acids. The V gene's germline CDR1 is MNHEY and CDR2 SVGEGT. The ends were cut back, 2 bases at V and 4 bases at J, with 24 bases in the middle. CDR3 amino acids: CASSYPPGSGKPSYEQYF. In DNA, the CDR3 is TGTGCCAGCAGTTACCCGCCAGGCAGCGGAAAGCCTTCGTACGAGCAGTACTTC.

The V call is TRBV5-6, the J call TRBJ1-3, with D perhaps matching TRBD1 (6 bases). V lost 0 bases, J lost 3 bases, and 13 bases lay in between. The CDR3 totals 16 residues. Germline CDR1 is SGHDT and CDR2 is YYEEEE. CDR3 protein: CASSLEGHRIGNTIYF. CDR3 nucleotide sequence: TGTGCCAGCAGCTTGGAGGGACATCGGATTGGAAACACCATATATTTT.

In its sample, this clone was seen once. This rearrangement joins TRBV19 to TRBJ2-7; 10 nucleotides match TRBD1. The CDR3 loop spans 15 amino acids. V dropped 5 bases and J dropped 5; count of bases not matched to a gene: 9. The V gene's germline CDR1 is LNHDA and CDR2 SQIVND (reference sequence). The chain's CDR3 is CASSFPGTGADEQYF. The CDR3 DNA reads as TGTGCCAGTAGTTTCCCCGGGACAGGGGCCGACGAGCAGTACTTC.